The clone carrying this T cell receptor (beta chain) appeared a single time. Antigen: not known. The entry originates in a study of cytomegalovirus exposure and HLA in healthy donors. PCR involved 60 Vbeta and 13 Jbeta primers. The repertoire was sequenced with immunoSEQ multiplex PCR; TCRdb's copy has only in-frame clones and lacks some. The sample yields 60,000 to 85,000 clones, 74% seen once. V was pared by 0 bases and J by 6 bases, with 16 bases between. CDR1 is SGDLS, CDR2 YYNGEE, per germline. CDR3 length: 16 amino acids. Study-level results: Later on, an analysis found that several of the most significant clusters appeared to be linked to common viral pathogens, which included parvovirus B19. Sequencing artifact likely explains a cluster of highly shared sequence variants.

What was sequenced was PBMCs. The V and J genes are TRBV9 and TRBJ2-1; D is possibly TRBD1 (6 bases). The origin of this receptor is a human donor in good health. This CDR3 reads CASSVGGGIVSNEQFF. The CDR3 bases are TGTGCCAGCAGCGTAGGAGGGGGAATAGTGTCCAATGAGCAGTTCTTC.